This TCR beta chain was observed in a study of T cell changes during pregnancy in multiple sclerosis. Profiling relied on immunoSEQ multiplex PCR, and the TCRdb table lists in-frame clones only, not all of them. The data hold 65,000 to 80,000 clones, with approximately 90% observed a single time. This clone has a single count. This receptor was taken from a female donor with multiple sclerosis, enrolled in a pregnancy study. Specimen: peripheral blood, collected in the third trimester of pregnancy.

The CDR3: CASSFQGGGYGYTF. In DNA, the CDR3 is TGTGCCAGCAGCTTCCAGGGTGGTGGCTATGGCTACACCTTC. The gene calls are TRBV7-9 and TRBJ1-2, with a weak D call TRBD1 (5 bases). Trimming took off 3 bases at V and 4 bases at J, with 12 bases between the two ends. This CDR3 comprises 14 residues. CDR1 and CDR2 (germline): SEHNR, FQNEAQ (reference sequence).